The 28 T cell receptor beta chains given below trace back to one sample, sequenced in a study of blood T cell repertoires in COVID-19. The protocol was immunoSEQ multiplex PCR, while the TCRdb copy is restricted to in-frame clones and leaves out a portion. The sample includes more than 85,000 clones, 75% to 90% of them seen just once. Sequencing input: peripheral blood. These receptors came from a man older than 75 with acute or convalescent COVID-19.

In its sample, this clone was seen a few times. The genes are TRBV27 and TRBJ1-6; unclear D gene. The CDR3 has 12 amino acids. Germline CDR1 is MNHEY and CDR2 is SMNVEV (reference sequence). V lost 3 bases, J lost 7 bases, and 4 bases lay in between. The CDR3: CASSFGNSPLHF. CDR3 in DNA: TGTGCCAGCAGTTTCGGGAATTCACCCCTCCACTTT.

The chain joins TRBV7-8 to TRBJ2-1; 7 bases agree with TRBD1. The CDR3 is 16 residues long. J gave up 0 bases and V 7 bases, and 9 bases lay outside the gene matches. Germline loops: CDR1 SGHVS, CDR2 FQNEAQ. The CDR3 reads CASNKGGRSSYNEQFF. In DNA, the CDR3 is TGTGCCAGCAACAAAGGGGGCCGTAGCTCCTACAATGAGCAGTTCTTC.

The V call is TRBV11-3, the J call TRBJ2-2; 8 positions agree with TRBD2. Trimming removed 4 bases from V and 0 bases from J; junction bases left unmatched: 4. Germline V CDR1 and CDR2: SGHNT, YENEEA. The CDR3 totals 16 residues. In DNA, the CDR3 is TGTGCCAGCAGCTCCTGGCGGGAGGCGAACACCGGGGAGCTGTTTTTT. Encoded protein: CASSSWREANTGELFF.

The gene calls are TRBV28 and TRBJ1-1; D gene unclear. Trimming pared 5 bases from V and 11 bases from J, leaving 18 bases between. The CDR3 sequence is 13 residues long. Germline CDR1 and CDR2: MDHEN and SYDVKM. The CDR3 DNA reads TGTGCCAGCAGTCCGCATGATCGAACCGCGGCTTTCTTT. Protein: CASSPHDRTAAFF. Together with reference TRBV28 and TRBJ1-1, the CDR3 gives the full variable domain: DVKVTQSSRYLVKRTGEKVFLECVQDMDHENMFWYRQDPGLGLRLIYFSYDVKMKEKGDIPEGYSVSREKKERFSLILESASTNQTSMYLCASSPHDRTAAFFGQGTRLTVV.

The chain links TRBV7-8 to TRBJ2-3; unclear D gene. The CDR3 contains 15 residues. Trimming took off 7 bases at V and 2 bases at J, with 16 bases between the two ends. Germline loops: CDR1 SGHVS, CDR2 FQNEAQ. The CDR3 here is CASIPSLLLTDTQYF. The CDR3 DNA reads as TGTGCCAGCATCCCATCCTTACTCCTCACAGATACGCAGTATTTT.

This sequence joins TRBV2 and TRBJ2-2; 13 bases are shared with TRBD2. CDR3 length equals 17 residues. J was trimmed by 7 bases and V by 8 bases; bases with no gene match: 13. Germline assignment: CDR1 SNHLY and CDR2 FYNNEI. Here the CDR3 reads CASGDGTSGTVGGELFF. CDR3 DNA: TGTGCCAGCGGCGACGGGACTAGCGGGACTGTGGGCGGGGAGCTGTTTTTT.

This clone showed up just once. The V and J genes are TRBV30 and TRBJ1-1, with D possibly TRBD1 on 5 matching bases. Trimming took off 3 bases at V and 7 bases at J, with 18 bases between the two ends. The CDR3 runs 14 residues. Germline CDR1 reads GTSNPN; CDR2 reads SVGIG (reference sequence). This CDR3 reads CAWRVDGGTSEAFF. The CDR3 nucleotides read TGTGCCTGGAGGGTAGACGGGGGAACAAGTGAAGCTTTCTTT. Full variable domain (rest looked up from reference TRBV30 and TRBJ1-1): SQTIHQWPATLVQPVGSPLSLECTVEGTSNPNLYWYRQAAGRGLQLLFYSVGIGQISSEVPQNLSASRPQDRQFILSSKKLLLSDSGFYLCAWRVDGGTSEAFFGQGTRLTVV.

The chain couples TRBV5-1 to TRBJ2-7; a possible D gene is TRBD1 (6 bases). V dropped 4 bases and J dropped 4 bases, with 12 bases sitting between them. Germline V CDR1 and CDR2: SGHRS, YFSETQ. CDR3 length: 13 amino acids. CDR3 sequence reads: CASSLLRGYEQYF. Here the CDR3 DNA reads TGCGCCAGCAGCCTGCTCAGGGGATACGAGCAGTACTTC. Using reference TRBV5-1 and TRBJ2-7 for the parts outside the CDR3, the full variable domain is KAGVTQTPRYLIKTRGQQVTLSCSPISGHRSVSWYQQTPGQGLQFLFEYFSETQRNKGNFPGRFSGRQFSNSRSEMNVSTLELGDSALYLCASSLLRGYEQYFGPGTRLTVT.

This clone was seen at least ten times. The J gene is TRBJ2-7, the V gene TRBV7-2, with TRBD2 matching 8 bases. The CDR3 has 14 amino acids. Germline V gene lookup returns CDR1 SGHTA and CDR2 FQGNSA. J was trimmed by 3 bases and V by 4 bases; bases with no gene match: 5. The CDR3 bases are TGTGCCAGCAGCTCAGCGGGAGCCGGCTACGAGCAGTACTTC. This encodes CASSSAGAGYEQYF.

The chain uses TRBV7-3 and TRBJ2-5; TRBD2 agrees at 8 bases. This CDR3 contains 15 residues. Per the germline V gene, CDR1 is SGHTA and CDR2 is FQGTGA. With 5 bases clipped from V and 4 bases from J, the junction kept 9 bases outside the gene matches. CDR3 residues: CASSLLSGSAETQYF. The CDR3 DNA follows: TGTGCCAGCAGCCTACTGAGCGGGAGCGCAGAGACCCAGTACTTC.

The chain is built from TRBV5-1 and TRBJ2-1, with 10 bases identical to TRBD2. This CDR3 spans 14 amino acids. In germline, CDR1 is SGHRS, CDR2 YFSETQ. Germline trimming cut 2 bases from V and 8 bases from J; bases unmatched to any gene: 4. CDR3 protein: CASSFSGRSDEQFF. The CDR3 bases are TGCGCCAGCAGCTTTAGCGGGAGGAGCGATGAGCAGTTCTTC.

For the CDR3, the DNA is TGTGCCAGCAGCCTGGGGACAGGGAATGTCGAGCAGTACTTC. This translates into CASSLGTGNVEQYF. This chain joins TRBV11-2 and TRBJ2-7; 9 bases match TRBD1. The germline gives CDR1 SGHAT, CDR2 FQNNGV. CDR3 length: 14 amino acids. V was pared by 5 bases and J by 6 bases, with 8 bases of the junction left unmatched.

The CDR3 coding sequence is TGTGCCAGCAGCTTGGACAGGGTGCAGTACGAGCAGTACTTC. Translated: CASSLDRVQYEQYF. This chain connects TRBV7-9 to TRBJ2-7; TRBD1 matches at 8 bases. The germline V gene has CDR1 SEHNR and CDR2 FQNEAQ (reference sequence). The V and J ends lost 3 bases and 4 bases, in that order; junction bases with no gene match: 5. The CDR3 has 14 residues.

V is TRBV5-1 and J is TRBJ2-3; 8 bases agree with TRBD2. Germline V gene lookup returns CDR1 SGHRS and CDR2 YFSETQ. J gave up 4 bases and V 4 bases, and 2 bases lay outside the gene matches. This CDR3 has 13 residues. The CDR3 spells CASSGRGADTQYF. CDR3 in DNA: TGCGCCAGCAGCGGGCGGGGGGCAGATACGCAGTATTTT.

Written as DNA, the CDR3 is TGTGCCAGCAGCAAAGAGGTTGGGTTGACTAGCGGGAGGTACGAGCAGTACTTC. Its protein is CASSKEVGLTSGRYEQYF. V gene TRBV21-1 combines with J gene TRBJ2-7; the listed D gene, TRBD2, was not tested against the DNA. TRBV21-1 is a documented pseudogene. CDR3 length: 18 amino acids.

This rearrangement joins TRBV7-9 to TRBJ2-5, with 8 positions matching TRBD1. Germline V gene sequence: CDR1 SEHNR, CDR2 FQNEAQ (reference sequence). This CDR3 contains 19 residues. The junction had 17 bases not matched to a gene; V was cut back by 5 bases and J by 0 bases. Here the CDR3 DNA reads TGTGCCAGCAGCCAGTTTCGGTCAGGGGGCGTCCCTCACCAAGAGACCCAGTACTTC. This sequence encodes CASSQFRSGGVPHQETQYF.

This clone has just one count. V and J are TRBV11-3 and TRBJ1-1; D is uncertain. The CDR3 covers 13 residues. Germline lookup yields CDR1 SGHNT and CDR2 YENEEA. Between the trimmed V and J ends, which lost 5 bases and 1 base, there was a span of 8 bases. CDR3 sequence (DNA): TGTGCCAGCAGCCTCTACCAGAACACTGAAGCTTTCTTT. Its protein product is CASSLYQNTEAFF.

The chain recombines TRBV4-3 with TRBJ1-1, with 12 nucleotides matching TRBD1. The CDR3 is 18 residues long. V dropped 3 bases and J dropped 4; count of bases not matched to a gene: 12. Germline V lookup: CDR1 LGHNA, CDR2 YSLEER. CDR3: CASSHPPGQGALGTEAFF. DNA for the CDR3: TGCGCCAGCAGCCACCCACCGGGACAGGGGGCGTTAGGCACTGAAGCTTTCTTT.

The chain recombines TRBV5-4 with TRBJ2-2; 8 nucleotides align to TRBD2. V lost 4 bases, J lost 3 bases, and 8 bases stayed unmatched. Germline CDR1 reads SGHNT; CDR2 reads YYREEE (reference sequence). The CDR3 loop spans 16 amino acids. CDR3 loop: CASSPKRGLDTGELFF. Here the CDR3 DNA reads TGTGCCAGCAGCCCCAAGCGGGGGCTGGACACCGGGGAGCTGTTTTTT.

This clone has just a few counts. In DNA, the CDR3 is TGTGCCACCCTTAATGAAAAACTGTTTTTT. Amino acids: CATLNEKLFF. The chain has TRBV28 and TRBJ1-4; D remains ambiguous. V lost 10 bases and J 4 bases, leaving 4 bases between the germline ends. This CDR3 has 10 amino acids. Germline V gene data show CDR1 as MDHEN and CDR2 as SYDVKM.

Written as DNA, the CDR3 is TGCGCCAGCAGCTTGCAACAGAAAAAATTCGGGGAGCTGTTTTTT. Translated, it gives CASSLQQKKFGELFF. The genes are TRBV5-1 and TRBJ2-2; unclear D gene. V shed 1 base and J shed 7 bases, with 14 bases lying between them. This CDR3 spans 15 amino acids. Per germline, CDR1 SGHRS and CDR2 YFSETQ.

The rearrangement joins TRBV13 to TRBJ2-2; tentative D call: TRBD1 (5 bases). V shed 2 bases and J shed 4 bases, with 8 bases lying between them. The CDR3 sequence is 14 residues long. Germline CDR1 PRHDT, CDR2 FYEKMQ (reference sequence). The CDR3 loop is CASSLRGSTGELFF. The CDR3 region has the DNA TGTGCCAGCAGCTTAAGGGGAAGCACCGGGGAGCTGTTTTTT.

CDR3 in amino acids: CAWTSGRSYNEQFF. DNA for the CDR3: TGTGCCTGGACAAGCGGGAGGTCTTACAATGAGCAGTTCTTC. The chain combines TRBV30 with TRBJ2-1; 9 bases agree with TRBD2. Germline CDR1 reads GTSNPN; CDR2 reads SVGIG (reference sequence). The trim removed 4 bases at V and 4 bases at J, leaving 5 bases unmatched. The CDR3 is made up of 14 amino acids.

This chain links TRBV19 with TRBJ1-5; the D is unclear. The length of the CDR3 is 19 residues. V was clipped by 1 base and J by 2 bases, with 21 bases between them. CDR1 and CDR2 from the germline V gene are LNHDA and SQIVND (reference sequence). CDR3: CASSIVDPRVVVGNQPQHF. The CDR3 DNA reads TGTGCCAGTAGTATAGTTGACCCGAGGGTAGTCGTAGGCAATCAGCCCCAGCATTTT.

The chain is built from TRBV27 and TRBJ1-2; D is perhaps TRBD1 (6 bases). The CDR3 length is 16 residues. Germline-derived CDR1 and CDR2 are MNHEY and SMNVEV (reference sequence). Trimming left V 5 bases short and J 2 bases short, with 18 bases between. CDR3 residues: CASSNRWGLDNYGYTF. CDR3 sequence (DNA): TGTGCCAGCAGTAACAGGTGGGGGCTTGACAACTATGGCTACACCTTC.

The rearrangement joins TRBV5-1 to TRBJ1-3, with 9 bases lining up with TRBD1. The CDR3 sequence is 15 residues long. With V trimmed by 6 bases and J by 3 bases, 7 bases remained unmatched. Looked up from germline, CDR1 is SGHRS and CDR2 is YFSETQ. For the CDR3, the DNA is TGCGCCAGCACCGAGACAGGGGGTTATGGAAACACCATATATTTT. It translates to CASTETGGYGNTIYF.

This sequence joins TRBV5-4 and TRBJ1-1, with 9 bases matching TRBD1. Germline values: CDR1 SGHNT, CDR2 YYREEE (reference sequence). The CDR3 length is 12 residues. V shed 4 bases, J shed 8 bases, and the junction held 3 bases outside the gene matches. The CDR3 protein is CASSVGTGEAFF. CDR3 bases: TGTGCCAGCAGCGTAGGGACAGGGGAAGCTTTCTTT. The variable domain in full, with the rest retrieved from reference TRBV5-4 and TRBJ1-1, is ETGVTQSPTHLIKTRGQQVTLRCSSQSGHNTVSWYQQALGQGPQFIFQYYREEENGRGNFPPRFSGLQFPNYSSELNVNALELDDSALYLCASSVGTGEAFFGQGTRLTVV.

The V gene is TRBV29-1, the J gene TRBJ2-1, with TRBD2 as a possible D gene (5 bases). V was trimmed by 4 bases and J by 3 bases, leaving 10 bases between them. This CDR3 is built from 13 residues. The germline CDR1 and CDR2 sequences are SQVTM and ANQGSEA. The CDR3 region has the DNA TGCAGCGTTGGCCCGGGAAACTACAATGAGCAGTTCTTC. It is translated as CSVGPGNYNEQFF.